These T cell receptor beta chains were read from a single sample in a study of T cell responses to AZD1222 COVID-19 vaccine. The protocol was immunoSEQ multiplex PCR, while the TCRdb copy is restricted to in-frame clones and leaves out a portion. The data contain roughly 100,000 clones, nearly 90% of them singletons. This specimen consisted of peripheral blood, obtained 28 days after the second AZD1222 dose. Receptor source: an adult who received the AZD1222 COVID-19 vaccine. Each CDR3 is given with its conserved first and last residue. D genes are given only for firm matches. Only part of the rows carry a size: once, few, many, or a class if the clone is expanded.

size	D	V	J	CDR3	DNA
NA	TRBD2	TRBV19	TRBJ2-3	CASRSRGLAGRTDTQYF	TGTGCCTCCAGATCCCGGGGACTAGCGGGAAGAACGGATACGCAGTATTTT
NA	TRBD1	TRBV13	TRBJ1-5	CASSSGTGEGQPQHF	TGTGCCAGCAGCTCTGGGACAGGGGAAGGGCAGCCCCAGCATTTT
NA	TRBD1	TRBV24-1	TRBJ2-1	CATSESDRGEFF	TGTGCCACCAGTGAATCGGACAGGGGCGAGTTCTTC
NA	NA	TRBV3-1/TRBV3-2	TRBJ2-2	CASSQLGTGELFF	TGTGCCAGCAGCCAACTGGGTACCGGGGAGCTGTTTTTT
NA	NA	TRBV5-1	TRBJ2-1	CASSLANARHNEQFF	TGCGCCAGCAGCTTGGCCAACGCGCGGCACAATGAGCAGTTCTTC
NA	TRBD2	TRBV7-9	TRBJ2-4	CASSDSGASPGYF	TGTGCCAGCAGCGACAGCGGGGCTTCTCCCGGGTACTTC
NA	TRBD1	TRBV28	TRBJ1-5	CASSWITIGTGGVGNQPQHF	TGTGCCAGCAGTTGGATCACCATCGGGACAGGGGGCGTTGGAAATCAGCCCCAGCATTTT
NA	NA	TRBV18	TRBJ2-2	CASSPITDSPYSDTGELFF	TGTGCCAGCTCACCCATAACGGACTCCCCTTATTCCGACACCGGGGAGCTGTTTTTT
NA	TRBD2	TRBV4-1	TRBJ2-7	CASSQDRRGRAARSYEQYF	TGCGCCAGCAGCCAAGATCGGCGCGGGAGGGCCGCTCGCTCCTACGAGCAGTACTTC
once	NA	TRBV7-8	TRBJ1-3	CASSPLASTGNTIYF	TGTGCCAGCAGCCCCCTGGCCTCTACGGGAAACACCATATATTTT
NA	TRBD1	TRBV19	TRBJ2-1	CASSIEDRPYNEQFF	TGTGCCAGTAGTATAGAGGACAGGCCCTACAATGAGCAGTTCTTC
NA	TRBD1	TRBV28	TRBJ1-6	CASSTQGFSPLHF	TGTGCCAGCAGCACACAGGGGTTTTCACCCCTCCACTTT
NA	NA	TRBV5-1	TRBJ2-7	CASSAEGYEQYF	TGCGCCAGCAGCGCAGAGGGTTACGAGCAGTACTTC
NA	NA	TRBV5-1	TRBJ2-7	CASSREKGRGLEQYF	TGCGCCAGCAGCAGGGAAAAGGGACGGGGGCTTGAGCAGTACTTC
NA	NA	TRBV12-3/TRBV12-4	TRBJ2-3	CASSLAQGDTQYF	TGTGCCAGCAGTTTAGCGCAGGGAGATACGCAGTATTTT
NA	TRBD2	TRBV28	TRBJ2-4	CASEEAGGSDIQYF	TGTGCCAGCGAGGAAGCGGGAGGTTCGGACATTCAGTACTTC
NA	NA	TRBV29-1	TRBJ2-3	CSVRPGTDTQYF	TGCAGCGTTCGTCCGGGGACAGATACGCAGTATTTT
NA	NA	TRBV5-6	TRBJ2-5	CASSLGGEETQYF	TGTGCCAGCAGCTTGGGGGGAGAAGAGACCCAGTACTTC
NA	NA	TRBV6-6	TRBJ1-2	CASSQPLTQGIGYGYTF	TGTGCCAGCAGTCAACCACTAACACAGGGTATTGGCTATGGCTACACCTTC
once	TRBD2	TRBV5-4	TRBJ2-4	CASSTGGLAKNIQYF	TGTGCCAGCAGCACGGGGGGGCTAGCCAAAAACATTCAGTACTTC
NA	NA	TRBV7-8	TRBJ1-5	CASSLAKGNQPQHF	TGTGCCAGCAGCTTAGCGAAAGGGAATCAGCCCCAGCATTTT
NA	TRBD2	TRBV7-3	TRBJ2-1	CASSPLAGGPGEQFF	TGTGCCAGCAGTCCACTAGCGGGAGGGCCTGGGGAGCAGTTCTTC
medium-sized	NA	TRBV7-2	TRBJ1-5	CASSLVKTVDQPQHF	TGTGCCAGCAGCTTAGTTAAGACAGTGGATCAGCCCCAGCATTTT
NA	TRBD2	TRBV2	TRBJ2-7	CASSQTSGRLHEQYF	TGTGCCAGCAGTCAAACTAGCGGGAGGCTACACGAGCAGTACTTC
NA	NA	TRBV7-2	TRBJ1-5	CASSLGGYTGLGNQPQHF	TGTGCCAGCAGCTTAGGGGGGTACACAGGGTTAGGCAATCAGCCCCAGCATTTT
few	TRBD2	TRBV6-1	TRBJ2-1	CASSDRTSGLNEQFF	TGTGCCAGCAGTGACCGGACTAGCGGTCTCAATGAGCAGTTCTTC
NA	NA	TRBV6-2/TRBV6-3	TRBJ2-7	CASSTPILGMGNDEQYF	TGTGCCAGCAGCACTCCCATCTTGGGGATGGGTAACGACGAGCAGTACTTC
NA	NA	TRBV19	TRBJ2-7	CASRGLFDEQYF	TGTGCCAGTCGTGGTTTGTTTGACGAGCAGTACTTC
once	TRBD2	TRBV29-1	TRBJ2-3	CSVAGQRDTDTQYF	TGCAGCGTCGCCGGGCAGCGGGACACAGATACGCAGTATTTT
once	TRBD2	TRBV6-5	TRBJ2-1	CASSYVPGGAYNEQFF	TGTGCCAGCAGTTACGTTCCGGGAGGGGCATACAATGAGCAGTTCTTC
few	NA	TRBV11-3	TRBJ2-1	CASSKPPIPEQFF	TGTGCCAGCAGTAAACCCCCTATTCCTGAGCAGTTCTTC
NA	NA	TRBV27	TRBJ1-3	CASSLSPGSSSGNTIYF	TGTGCCAGCAGTTTAAGCCCCGGGTCGTCCTCTGGAAACACCATATATTTT
NA	TRBD2	TRBV5-1	TRBJ2-5	CASSLDGTSSETQYF	TGCGCCAGCAGCTTGGACGGGACTAGCTCAGAGACCCAGTACTTC